The TCR beta chain under discussion was sequenced for a study of blood T cell repertoires in COVID-19. Study in general: Samples representing acute and convalescent COVID-19 were sourced from the United States, Italy and Spain.

The Seattle site enrolled patients during active infection and followed them longitudinally. With 4 bases removed from V and 4 bases from J, the gap between germline ends came to 15 bases. This CDR3 has 14 residues. From germline, CDR1 is SQVTM and CDR2 ANQGSEA. Data came from immunoSEQ multiplex PCR; TCRdb stores just in-frame clones and leaves some out. This table has 300,000 to 350,000 clones, 75% to 95% appearing once. The chain combines TRBV29-1 with TRBJ2-3; the D gene is possibly TRBD2 (6 bases). Sequencing was carried out using peripheral blood. This clonotype was sampled from a woman in her 30s with COVID-19, enrolled during active disease. CDR3 in DNA: TGCAGCGTTGGCCCCGGGAGAACCTCAGATACGCAGTATTTT. Its protein is CSVGPGRTSDTQYF.